Given below is one T cell receptor (beta chain) in context. Its binding antigen is unknown. The sample holds no much larger clone one base away, and base qualities are not on file. TCRbeta CDR3 regions were amplified from genomic DNA using the immunoSEQ Assay, a bias-controlled multiplex PCR. The study's own analysis went as follows. The number of nucleated cells in each sample was estimated from the amplification of reference gene primers within the assay. To quantify the absolute abundance of each unique TCRbeta CDR3 rearrangement, sequence reads were collapsed and filtered. Productive Simpson clonality was computed per sample as the square root of Simpson's diversity index over productive rearrangements. TCRdb obtained this table from immuneACCESS and retained in-frame rearrangements with V and J assigned. These tables miss some clones; where compared with another copy, unresolved V genes account for less than half of the shortfall, and the remainder is unexplained. V, J and clone size were drawn from that table, and D and trimming were deduced from the DNA. A total of around 190,000 clones appear in this sample, 80% to 85% of them only once. Jointly, the top ten make up more than 7.5% of the sample.

Via the germline V gene, CDR1 is MDHEN and CDR2 SYDVKM. Taken from cysteine to phenylalanine, the CDR3 has 18 residues. Only the CDR3 DNA is retained, 54 bases long and in frame from the first base. V trim: 4 bases; J trim: 5 bases; unmatched bases: 13. The data were obtained in a study of blood T cell repertoires in COVID-19 (dated by TCRdb to between 2020 and 2021). In the study overall: Collaborator samples came from the United States, Italy and Spain and covered acute and convalescent phases of COVID-19. The prospective study material was composed of cDNA or gDNA derived from T cells, B-cell-depleted T cells, or PBMCs. The dataset comprised deeply sampled blood TCRbeta repertoires from subjects exposed to, actively infected with, or recovered from COVID-19. The repertoires were released in a freely available public database meant as a resource for research on the immune response to SARS-CoV-2. Samples were obtained from the ongoing ImmuneRACE study (first 160 participants) and from approximately 1,200 subjects provided by 6 global collaborators. A de-identified subject ID, COVID-19 status, age in years and sex were almost always included in the sample metadata. HLA class I and class II types, where available, came from metadata supplied by the sample provider rather than from assay-based typing.

Points the paper makes about the study in general: Clinical and demographic metadata were provided uncurated, with the amount varying by source and participant.

At one collaborating source in Seattle, patients were enrolled during active infection and were followed longitudinally through the course of disease. Collaborating institutions collected whole blood in K2EDTA tubes following their own protocols. For TCRbeta analysis, collaborator samples were shipped as frozen whole blood, as isolated PBMCs, or as DNA extracted from either sample type. This sequence originates from a woman in her 70s with COVID-19, enrolled during active disease. This receptor chain uses TRBV28 and TRBJ2-2, and 10 bases in between align with TRBD2. Sequenced: peripheral blood. For the CDR3, the sequence is CASSSQSGRAGITGELFF. The bases are TGTGCCAGCAGTTCTCAGAGCGGGAGGGCAGGGATAACCGGGGAGCTGTTTTTT.